Shown below are 22 T cell receptor beta chains from a single sample sequenced in a study of shared clonotypes between healthy human individuals. Using immunoSEQ multiplex PCR, the repertoire was profiled, and TCRdb retains in-frame clones only, with some absent. The profile shows fewer than 700,000 clones, roughly four fifths of them singletons. The sequencing input was PBMCs. The receptor source for this set is a woman between 40 and 55 years old in good health. Some clones in this sample may be carry-over from other donors' samples.

This sequence joins TRBV9 and TRBJ2-1; 9 bases fit TRBD2. CDR3 length: 15 residues. V dropped 4 bases and J dropped 5; count of bases not matched to a gene: 7. CDR1 and CDR2 (germline): SGDLS, YYNGEE. CDR3 protein: CASSLASGAHNEQFF. In DNA, the CDR3 is TGTGCCAGCAGCCTCGCTAGCGGGGCTCACAATGAGCAGTTCTTC.

The CDR3 DNA reads as TGTGCCAGCAGCTGGGACAACTCTGGAAACACCATATATTTT. It encodes CASSWDNSGNTIYF. This sequence joins TRBV13 and TRBJ1-3; a possible D gene is TRBD1 (6 bases). In germline, CDR1 is PRHDT, CDR2 FYEKMQ (reference sequence). The V gene lost 4 bases and the J gene lost 0 bases, with 7 bases spanning the gap. The CDR3 consists of 14 residues.

The J gene is TRBJ2-7, the V gene TRBV11-2; a weak D match, TRBD1 (6 bases). The V gene's germline CDR1 is SGHAT and CDR2 FQNNGV. Trimming took 5 bases from V and 0 from J, leaving 14 bases between them. The CDR3 extends over 15 amino acids. The CDR3 reads CASSTGQSLSYEQYF. As DNA, the CDR3 is TGTGCCAGCAGCACGGGACAATCACTCTCCTACGAGCAGTACTTC.

This clone was seen only once. The gene calls are TRBV19 and TRBJ1-3; no firm D call. Germline V gene lookup returns CDR1 LNHDA and CDR2 SQIVND (reference sequence). V was clipped by 3 bases and J by 0 bases, with 6 bases between them. CDR3 size: 14 residues. The chain's CDR3 is CASSIWSSGNTIYF. In DNA, the CDR3 is TGTGCCAGTAGTATTTGGTCCTCTGGAAACACCATATATTTT.

The chain joins TRBV27 to TRBJ2-7, with D tentatively TRBD2 (5 bases). Germline V gives CDR1 MNHEY, CDR2 SMNVEV (reference sequence). The V end was cut by 3 bases, the J end by 0 bases, with 12 bases between. The CDR3 covers 15 residues. The CDR3 loop reads CASSLLTGSSYEQYF. CDR3 bases: TGTGCCAGCAGTTTGCTGACGGGAAGCTCCTACGAGCAGTACTTC.

This clone showed up many times. Other nucleotide sequences from this sample produce the same CDR3. This chain connects TRBV5-1 to TRBJ1-4, with TRBD1 matching over 8 bases. This CDR3 comprises 16 residues. CDR1 is SGHRS, CDR2 YFSETQ, per germline. V dropped 3 bases and J dropped 8; count of bases not matched to a gene: 12. The CDR3: CASSYSDQGAGEKLFF. In DNA, the CDR3 is TGCGCCAGCAGCTACTCAGACCAGGGGGCAGGGGAAAAACTGTTTTTT.

CDR3 protein: CASSIGQGVDEQFF. The DNA for the CDR3 is TGCGCCAGCAGCATCGGACAGGGGGTTGACGAGCAGTTCTTC. This chain uses TRBV4-1 with TRBJ2-1, with 10 bases that match TRBD1. The CDR3 runs 14 residues. V dropped 5 bases and J dropped 10; count of bases not matched to a gene: 8. Germline assignment: CDR1 MGHRA and CDR2 YSYEKL.

The chain has TRBV15 and TRBJ2-7, with 8 bases aligning to TRBD1. This CDR3 region has 16 residues. CDR1 and CDR2 (germline): LNHNV, YYDKDF (reference sequence). Trimming at V came to 0 bases and at J to 2 bases, leaving 6 bases not matched to a gene. CDR3 sequence (DNA): TGTGCCACCAGCAGAGATTTCGCGACAGGGGCCTACGAGCAGTACTTC. Its translation: CATSRDFATGAYEQYF.

This rearrangement joins TRBV10-3 to TRBJ2-7, with 7 bases matching TRBD1. The CDR3 is 15 amino acids. J lost 3 bases, V lost 7 bases, and 12 bases had no gene match. In germline, CDR1 is ENHRY, CDR2 SYGVKD. CDR3 nucleotides: TGTGCCATCATGATGAGCCGGGACAGACTCTACGAGCAGTACTTC. Amino acid sequence: CAIMMSRDRLYEQYF.

The V gene is TRBV5-4, the J gene TRBJ2-3; either TRBD1 or TRBD2 may supply D (6 bases each). Germline V lookup: CDR1 SGHNT, CDR2 YYREEE (reference sequence). This CDR3 has 13 residues. V dropped 0 bases and J dropped 6 bases, with 8 bases sitting between them. CDR3 protein: CASSLGRGDTQYF. CDR3 nucleotides: TGTGCCAGCAGCTTGGGGAGGGGGGATACGCAGTATTTT.

The chain recombines TRBV5-1 with TRBJ2-5; no definite D call. The CDR3 totals 13 residues. The ends were cut back, 4 bases at V and 2 bases at J, with 9 bases in the middle. Germline V gene lookup returns CDR1 SGHRS and CDR2 YFSETQ. This CDR3 is CASSARWQETQYF. As DNA, the CDR3 is TGCGCCAGCAGCGCGAGGTGGCAAGAGACCCAGTACTTC.

V gene TRBV6-1 combines with J gene TRBJ2-7; D call uncertain. The CDR3 has 15 residues. Trimming cost V 4 bases and J 4 bases, with 17 bases left between them. Germline-derived CDR1 and CDR2 are MNHNS and SASEGT. The chain's CDR3 is CASSGGSRSKYEQYF. CDR3 sequence (DNA): TGTGCCAGCAGTGGTGGGTCCCGATCGAAATACGAGCAGTACTTC.

This clone was recorded at least ten times. J is TRBJ2-3 and V is TRBV4-2; 7 bases are shared with TRBD2. J lost 3 bases, V lost 2 bases, and 5 bases had no gene match. Germline V gene data show CDR1 as LGHNA and CDR2 as YNFKEQ. This CDR3 region has 15 residues. CDR3 bases: TGTGCCAGCAGCCAACAGCGGGAAGTGACAGATACGCAGTATTTT. Encoded protein: CASSQQREVTDTQYF.

The J gene is TRBJ2-5, the V gene TRBV10-2; D gene ambiguous. The CDR3 covers 11 residues. V gave up 7 bases and J gave up 6 bases, with 9 bases separating them. Germline V gene lookup returns CDR1 WSHSY and CDR2 SAAADI. The CDR3 DNA is TGCGCCAGCAAGCAGTCGCAGACCCAGTACTTC. Amino acids: CASKQSQTQYF.

This clone was counted at least ten times. J is TRBJ1-2 and V is TRBV11-2; D is possibly TRBD1 (6 bases). Per germline, CDR1 SGHAT and CDR2 FQNNGV. V lost 4 bases, J lost 2 bases, and 17 bases lay in between. This CDR3 spans 16 amino acids. The CDR3 DNA follows: TGTGCCAGCAGCTCATTAAGACAGGCATTGAACTATGGCTACACCTTC. Residues: CASSSLRQALNYGYTF.

This clone was counted a single time. The V gene is TRBV28, the J gene TRBJ2-6; D possibly uses TRBD1 or TRBD2 (6 bases each). The V end lost 8 bases, the J end lost 1 base, and 15 bases lay between the germline ends. This CDR3 is 16 amino acids long. From germline, CDR1 is MDHEN and CDR2 SYDVKM. CDR3 in DNA: TGTGCCAGCGGGGGGCTATTTAAGTCTGGGGCCAACGTCCTGACTTTC. Its translation is CASGGLFKSGANVLTF.

This sequence joins TRBV30 and TRBJ2-5; TRBD2 aligns across 13 bases. The J segment lost 9 bases and the V segment lost 0 bases, leaving 1 base of the junction unmatched. In germline, CDR1 is GTSNPN, CDR2 SVGIG (reference sequence). This CDR3 spans 13 amino acids. The DNA for the CDR3 is TGTGCCTGGAGTGTCACTAGCGGGGGGGCCCAGTACTTC. Its translation: CAWSVTSGGAQYF.

This clone came up once. The J gene is TRBJ1-1, the V gene TRBV2; 7 bases are a match to TRBD1. Losses at the gene ends were 6 bases for V and 3 bases for J; bases not matched to a gene: 7. Germline V gives CDR1 SNHLY, CDR2 FYNNEI. The CDR3 extends over 14 amino acids. CDR3 sequence: CASRRTGGYTEAFF. In DNA form, the CDR3 reads TGTGCCAGCAGACGGACAGGAGGATACACTGAAGCTTTCTTT. The full variable domain, with the rest looked up from reference TRBV2 and TRBJ1-1, is EPEVTQTPSHQVTQMGQEVILRCVPISNHLYFYWYRQILGQKVEFLVSFYNNEISEKSEIFDDQFSVERPDGSNFTLKIRSTKLEDSAMYFCASRRTGGYTEAFFGQGTRLTVV.

V is TRBV6-5 and J is TRBJ2-1; D might be TRBD1 (5 bases). V gave up 6 bases and J gave up 6 bases, with 15 bases separating them. Germline CDR1 and CDR2: MNHEY and SVGAGI. The CDR3 is made up of 14 amino acids. The chain's CDR3 is CASSKSGFGNEQFF. CDR3 nucleotides: TGTGCCAGCAGCAAATCAGGGTTCGGCAATGAGCAGTTCTTC.

As to this clone: One end of the junction fails to match germline, which may point to a read error. The sample carries other DNA sequences with the same CDR3. CDR3 sequence: CASSPSGGGQYF. DNA for the CDR3: TGCGCCAGCAGCCCCTCAGGGGGCGGACAGTACTTC. V usage is TRBV5-6 and J usage is TRBJ2-5, with TRBD1 matching 8 bases. CDR1 is SGHDT, CDR2 YYEEEE, per germline. This CDR3 is built from 12 residues.

The chain recombines TRBV28 with TRBJ1-5; 7 bases match TRBD1. In germline, CDR1 is MDHEN, CDR2 SYDVKM. This CDR3 spans 15 amino acids. J was trimmed by 0 bases and V by 4 bases; bases with no gene match: 3. This CDR3 is CASSWDSTSNQPQHF. In nucleotides, the CDR3 is TGTGCCAGCAGTTGGGACAGTACTAGCAATCAGCCCCAGCATTTT.

Note on this clone: With a far larger clone one base away, a read error is the likely cause. The chain uses TRBV19 and TRBJ1-2; no clear D gene. V lost 0 bases to trimming and J lost 5 bases, with 7 bases between them. Germline CDR1 reads LNHDA; CDR2 reads SQIVND (reference sequence). The CDR3 has 13 residues. CDR3 amino acids: CASSIDIEYGYTF. In DNA, the CDR3 is TGTGCCAGTAGTATAGATATAGAATATGGCTACACCTTC.